This T cell receptor beta chain was captured by sequencing in a study of type 1 regulatory T cells. Germline CDR1 is KGHDR and CDR2 is SFDVKD. The junction had 13 bases not matched to a gene; V was cut back by 4 bases and J by 7 bases. The CDR3 has 17 amino acids. With respect to this clonotype: As yet, its antigen is unknown.

General study results and limits: Tr1 cells had a more restricted TCR repertoire than non-Tr1 cells.

TCRdb passed the reads through MiXCR, listing each CDR3 protein once. The table includes around 64,000 distinct CDR3 sequences, roughly 20% detected once. Input material: cultured type 1 regulatory T (Tr1) cells, either the whole culture or a sorted fraction (not recorded which). V and J are TRBV24-1 and TRBJ1-5; 9 bases match TRBD1. The clonotype was recovered from a human donor in good health. CDR3 bases: TGTGCCACCAGTGACCAACGCCGGACAGGGGACGGACAGCCCCAGCATTTT. Translating it yields CATSDQRRTGDGQPQHF.